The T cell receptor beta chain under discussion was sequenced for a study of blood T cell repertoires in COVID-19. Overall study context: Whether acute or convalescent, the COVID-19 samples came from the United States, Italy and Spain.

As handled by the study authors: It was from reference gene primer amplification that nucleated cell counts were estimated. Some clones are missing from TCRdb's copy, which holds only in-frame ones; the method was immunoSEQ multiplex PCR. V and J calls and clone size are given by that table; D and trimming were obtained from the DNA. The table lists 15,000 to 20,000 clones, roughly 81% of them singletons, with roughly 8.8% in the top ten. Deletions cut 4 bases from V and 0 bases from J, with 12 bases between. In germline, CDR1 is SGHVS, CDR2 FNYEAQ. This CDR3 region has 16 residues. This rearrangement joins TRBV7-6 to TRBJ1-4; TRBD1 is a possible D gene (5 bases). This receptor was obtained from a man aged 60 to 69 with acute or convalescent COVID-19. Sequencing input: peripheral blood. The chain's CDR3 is CASSSHRQTTNEKLFF. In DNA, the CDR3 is TGTGCCAGCAGCTCCCATCGACAGACAACTAATGAAAAACTGTTTTTT.